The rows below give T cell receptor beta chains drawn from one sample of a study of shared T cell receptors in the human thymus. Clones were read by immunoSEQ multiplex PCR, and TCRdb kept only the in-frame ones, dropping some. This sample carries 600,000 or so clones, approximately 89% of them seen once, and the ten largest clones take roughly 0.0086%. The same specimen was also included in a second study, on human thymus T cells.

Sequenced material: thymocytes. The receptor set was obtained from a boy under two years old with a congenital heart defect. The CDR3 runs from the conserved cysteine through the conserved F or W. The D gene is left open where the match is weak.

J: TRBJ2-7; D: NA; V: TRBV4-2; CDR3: CASSLGIEGGADSYEQYF
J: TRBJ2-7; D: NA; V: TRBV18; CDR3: CASSLKSGHAADEQYF
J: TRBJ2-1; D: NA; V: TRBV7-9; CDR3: CASSLAGGVGSEQFF
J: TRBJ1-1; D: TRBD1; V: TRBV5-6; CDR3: CASSLIPGQHEAFF
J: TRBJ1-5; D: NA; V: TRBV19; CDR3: CASSIFGQNNQPQHF
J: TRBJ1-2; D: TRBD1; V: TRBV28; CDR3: CASSFYRTGKGGYTF
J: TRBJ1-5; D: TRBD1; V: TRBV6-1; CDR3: CASGQGRDQPQHF
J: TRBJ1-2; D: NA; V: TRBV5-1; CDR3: CASSARGRGDGYTF
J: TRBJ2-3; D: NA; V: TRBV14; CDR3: CASSQDDSPTDTQYF
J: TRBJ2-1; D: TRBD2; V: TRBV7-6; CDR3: CASSARLAGGYNEQFF
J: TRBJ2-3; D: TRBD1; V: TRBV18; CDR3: CASSPIVGQGSGYDTQYF
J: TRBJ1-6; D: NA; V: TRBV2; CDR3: CASSEASGFHSPLHF
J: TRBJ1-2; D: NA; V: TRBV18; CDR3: CASSPPLGRGNYGYTF
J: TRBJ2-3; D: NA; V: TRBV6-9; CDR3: CASSYFWGEDTQYF
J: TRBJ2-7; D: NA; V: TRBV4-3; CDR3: CASSQDFTRVFAYEQYF
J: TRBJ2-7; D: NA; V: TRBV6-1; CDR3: CASTDGGGGSYEQYF
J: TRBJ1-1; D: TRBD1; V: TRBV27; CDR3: CATRLSRTGLSNEAFF
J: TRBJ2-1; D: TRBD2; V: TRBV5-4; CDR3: CASSLESGGPSYNEQFF
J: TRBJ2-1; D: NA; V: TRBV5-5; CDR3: CASSSGSLPVQYNEQFF
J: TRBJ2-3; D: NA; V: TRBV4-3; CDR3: CASSQDLLLRWSDTQYF
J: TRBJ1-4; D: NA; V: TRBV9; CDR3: CASSVTGEKLFF
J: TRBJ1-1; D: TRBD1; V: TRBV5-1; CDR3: CASYRGQGTEAFF
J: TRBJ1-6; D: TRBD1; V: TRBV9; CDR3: CASSAGTGSNSPLHF
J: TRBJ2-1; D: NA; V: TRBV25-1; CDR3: CASSAYRESDEQFF
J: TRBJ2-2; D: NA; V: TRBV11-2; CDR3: CASSLPYYRGELFF
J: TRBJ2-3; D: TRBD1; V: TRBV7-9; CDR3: CASSTGGKDTQYF
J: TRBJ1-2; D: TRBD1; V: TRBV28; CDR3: CASSLPQGVRAIGYTF
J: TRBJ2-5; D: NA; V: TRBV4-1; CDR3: CASSQGTVGMGETQYF
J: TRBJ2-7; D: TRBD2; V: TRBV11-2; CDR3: CASSLFGLADEQYF
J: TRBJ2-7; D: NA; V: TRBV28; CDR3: CASSLRGNEQYF
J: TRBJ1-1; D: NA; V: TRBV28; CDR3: CASSSLNRALNTEAFF
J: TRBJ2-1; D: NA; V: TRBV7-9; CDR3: CASSPQGLYNEQFF
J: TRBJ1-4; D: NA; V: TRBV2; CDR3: CASSGRGATNEKLFF
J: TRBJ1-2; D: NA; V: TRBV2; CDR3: CASSDLLGLRHGYTF
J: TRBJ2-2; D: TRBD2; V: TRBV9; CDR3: CASSIIAGEATGELFF
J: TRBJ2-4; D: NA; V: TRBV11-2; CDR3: CASQIAKNIQYF
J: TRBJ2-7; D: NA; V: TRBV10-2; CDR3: CASRGPGRETYEQYF
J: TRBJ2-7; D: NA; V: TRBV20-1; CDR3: CSALLNYEQYF
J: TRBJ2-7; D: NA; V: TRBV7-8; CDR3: CASSLYGGQILYEQYF
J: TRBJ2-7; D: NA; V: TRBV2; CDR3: CASSGAGHGEQYF
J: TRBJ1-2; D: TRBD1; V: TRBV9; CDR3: CASSLTGFSGYTF
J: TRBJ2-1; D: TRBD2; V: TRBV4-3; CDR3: CASSQAEGSSGSAYNEQFF
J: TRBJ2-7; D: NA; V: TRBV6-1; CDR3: CATQPPDSTYEQYF